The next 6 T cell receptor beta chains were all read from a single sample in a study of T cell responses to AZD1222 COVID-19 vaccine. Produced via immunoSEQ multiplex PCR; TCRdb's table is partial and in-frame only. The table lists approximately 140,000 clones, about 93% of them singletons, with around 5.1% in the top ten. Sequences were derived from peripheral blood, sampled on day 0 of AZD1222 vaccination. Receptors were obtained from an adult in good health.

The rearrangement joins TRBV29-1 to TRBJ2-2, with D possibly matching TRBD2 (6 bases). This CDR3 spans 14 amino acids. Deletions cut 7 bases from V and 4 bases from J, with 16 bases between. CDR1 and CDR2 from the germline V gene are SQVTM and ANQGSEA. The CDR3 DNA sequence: TGCAGCGCCGGTCGGGAGTACCCCACCGGGGAGCTGTTTTTT. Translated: CSAGREYPTGELFF.

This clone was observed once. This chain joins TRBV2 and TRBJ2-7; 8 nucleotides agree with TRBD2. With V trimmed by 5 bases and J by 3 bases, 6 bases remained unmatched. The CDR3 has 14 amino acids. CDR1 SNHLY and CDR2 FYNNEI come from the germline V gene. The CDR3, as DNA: TGTGCCAGCAGTCCCGGGACTAGAGTCTACGAGCAGTACTTC. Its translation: CASSPGTRVYEQYF.

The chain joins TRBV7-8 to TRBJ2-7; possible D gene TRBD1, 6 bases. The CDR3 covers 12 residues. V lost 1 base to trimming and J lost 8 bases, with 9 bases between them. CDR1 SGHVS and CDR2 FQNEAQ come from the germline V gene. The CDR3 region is CASSLDQGKQYF. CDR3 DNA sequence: TGTGCCAGCAGCTTAGACCAGGGGAAGCAGTACTTC.

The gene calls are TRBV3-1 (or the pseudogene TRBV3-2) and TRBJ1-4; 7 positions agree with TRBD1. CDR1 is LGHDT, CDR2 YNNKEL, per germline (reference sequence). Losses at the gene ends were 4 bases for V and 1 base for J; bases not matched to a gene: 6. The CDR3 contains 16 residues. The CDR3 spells CASSPDRAVTNEKLFF. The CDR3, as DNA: TGTGCCAGCAGCCCCGACAGGGCGGTAACTAATGAAAAACTGTTTTTT.

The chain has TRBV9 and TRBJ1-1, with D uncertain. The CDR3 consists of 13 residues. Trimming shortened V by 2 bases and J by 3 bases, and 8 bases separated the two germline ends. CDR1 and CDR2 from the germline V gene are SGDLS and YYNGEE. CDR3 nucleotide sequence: TGTGCCAGCAGCGTGACCTGGGACACTGAAGCTTTCTTT. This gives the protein CASSVTWDTEAFF.

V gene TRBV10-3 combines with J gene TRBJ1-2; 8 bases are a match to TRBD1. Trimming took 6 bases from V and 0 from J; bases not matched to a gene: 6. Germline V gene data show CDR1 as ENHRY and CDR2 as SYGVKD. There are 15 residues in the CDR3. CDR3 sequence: CAIRDDRGANYGYTF. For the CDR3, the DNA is TGTGCCATCAGGGATGACAGGGGAGCTAACTATGGCTACACCTTC.